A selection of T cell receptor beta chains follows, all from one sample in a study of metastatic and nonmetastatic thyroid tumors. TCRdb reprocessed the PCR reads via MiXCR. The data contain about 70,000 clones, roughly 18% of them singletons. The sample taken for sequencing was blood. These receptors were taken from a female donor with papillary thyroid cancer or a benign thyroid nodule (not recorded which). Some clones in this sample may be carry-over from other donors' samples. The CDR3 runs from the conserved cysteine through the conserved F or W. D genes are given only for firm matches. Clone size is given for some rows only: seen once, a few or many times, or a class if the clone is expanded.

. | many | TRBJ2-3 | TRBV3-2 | TGTGCCAGCAGCCCACCGGGGGCGGGAGGGCCATCAGATACGCAGTATTTT | CASSPPGAGGPSDTQYF
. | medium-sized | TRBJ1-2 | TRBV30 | TGTGCCTGGAGTGGCAGCGGACCCTCAGGCTACACCTTC | CAWSGSGPSGYTF
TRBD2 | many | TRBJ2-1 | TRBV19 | TGTGCCAGTAGCGCCACTAGCGGTCTTGAGCAGTTCTTC | CASSATSGLEQFF
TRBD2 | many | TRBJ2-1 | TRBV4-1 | TGCGCCAGCAGCCATCACCTCCCGGGACTAGCGGTCAATGAGCAGTTCTTC | CASSHHLPGLAVNEQFF
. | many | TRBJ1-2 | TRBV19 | TGTGCCAGTAGTATCGGTAACGGTCGGAACTATGGCTACACCTTC | CASSIGNGRNYGYTF
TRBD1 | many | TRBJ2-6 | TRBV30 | TGTGCCTGGAGTGTAGCAGGGACAGCTGGGGCCAACGTCCTGACTTTC | CAWSVAGTAGANVLTF
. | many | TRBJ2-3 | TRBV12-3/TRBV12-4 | TGTGCCAGCAGTGGAGGACCGTCGACTAGCACAGATACGCAGTATTTT | CASSGGPSTSTDTQYF
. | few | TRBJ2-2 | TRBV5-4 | TGTGCCAGCGCGGGTCAGGGAAGGACCGGGGAGCTGTTTTTT | CASAGQGRTGELFF
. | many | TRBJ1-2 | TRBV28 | TGTGCCAGCAGTTCAGGGGTCGGATATGGCTACACCTTC | CASSSGVGYGYTF
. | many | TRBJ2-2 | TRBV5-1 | TGCGCCAGCAGCTTCGAGAACACCGGGGAGCTGTTTTTT | CASSFENTGELFF
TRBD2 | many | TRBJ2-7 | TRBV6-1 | TGTGCCAGCAGTGCCGGGGGGGAGCAGTACTTC | CASSAGGEQYF
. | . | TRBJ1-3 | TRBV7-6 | TGTGCCAGCAGCTTAGGTTACGGGGGTGGAAACACCATATATTTT | CASSLGYGGGNTIYF
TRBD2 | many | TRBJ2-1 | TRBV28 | TGTGCCAGCAGTTTAGCGGGCGGGAGCAATGAGCAGTTCTTC | CASSLAGGSNEQFF
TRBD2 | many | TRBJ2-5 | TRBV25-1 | TGTGCCAGCAGTGACGGGGGGGCTAGCGGGAGACGGGAGACCCAGTACTTC | CASSDGGASGRRETQYF
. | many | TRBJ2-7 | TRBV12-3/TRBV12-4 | TGTGCCAGCAGTCCAGCGGGTGGGGGGGAGCAGTACTTC | CASSPAGGGEQYF
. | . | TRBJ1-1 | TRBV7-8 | TGTGCCAGCACCCTCGAGCGGGGGAACACTGAAGCTTTCTTT | CASTLERGNTEAFF
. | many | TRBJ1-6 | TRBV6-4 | TGTGCCAGCAGTGAAGGGTTTAATTCACCCCTCCACTTT | CASSEGFNSPLHF
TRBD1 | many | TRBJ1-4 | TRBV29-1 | TGCAGCGTTTGTAGGGGACAGGGGAATCCTGAGGCTGAAAAACTGTTTTTT | CSVCRGQGNPEAEKLFF
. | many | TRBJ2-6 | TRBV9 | TGTGCCAGCAGCGTAGACAGAAGCACTGGGGCCAACGTCCTGACTTTC | CASSVDRSTGANVLTF
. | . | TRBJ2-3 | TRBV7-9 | TGTGCCAGCAGCCATACGCGAAGGAGGGATACGCAGTATTTT | CASSHTRRRDTQYF
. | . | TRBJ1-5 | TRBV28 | TGTGCCAGCATTTCGGGGGGCCTGGTGGGCAATCAGCCCCAGCATTTT | CASISGGLVGNQPQHF
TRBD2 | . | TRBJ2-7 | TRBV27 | TGTGCCAGCAGTGGGAGGACTAGCGGGAGTAACACCTACGAGCAGTACTTC | CASSGRTSGSNTYEQYF
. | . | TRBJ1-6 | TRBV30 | TGTGCCTGGAGTGTAATGGGGGATTCACCCCTCCACTTT | CAWSVMGDSPLHF
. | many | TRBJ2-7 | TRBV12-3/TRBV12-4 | TGTGCCAGCCGGCTTTCTGGCAGGGCGTCCGAGCAGTACTTC | CASRLSGRASEQYF
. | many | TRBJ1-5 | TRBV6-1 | TGTGCCAGCAGTGCGAGGGACAGCAATCAGCCCCAGCATTTT | CASSARDSNQPQHF
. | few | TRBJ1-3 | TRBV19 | TGTGCCAGTACGAACACTCGCTCTGGAAACACCATATATTTT | CASTNTRSGNTIYF
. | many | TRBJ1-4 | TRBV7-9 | TGTGCCAGCAGCTTAGCGGGTGGGAAACTGTTTTTT | CASSLAGGKLFF
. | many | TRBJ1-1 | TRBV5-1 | TGCGCCAGCAGCTCCGGGGCGGGGGCTAACACTGAAGCTTTCTTT | CASSSGAGANTEAFF
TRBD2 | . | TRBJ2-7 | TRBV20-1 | TGCAGTGCTAGGGTATCGGGAGGGCCCTCCTACGAGCAGTACTTC | CSARVSGGPSYEQYF
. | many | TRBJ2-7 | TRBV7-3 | TGTGCCAGCAGATTCAGCGGGCAAGGCTCCTACGAGCAGTACTTC | CASRFSGQGSYEQYF
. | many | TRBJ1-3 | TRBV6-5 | TGTGCCAGCAGTTACTCATCGGGGATGGGGGCTGGAAACACCATATATTTT | CASSYSSGMGAGNTIYF
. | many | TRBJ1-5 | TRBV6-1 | TGTGCCAGCCTGGCACAGATAAATCAGCCCCAGCATTTT | CASLAQINQPQHF
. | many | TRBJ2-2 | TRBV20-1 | TGCAGTGCCCCCGGGCGGGTGACCGGGGAGCTGTTTTTT | CSAPGRVTGELFF
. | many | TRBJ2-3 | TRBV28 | TGTGTCACCCTCAGCACAGATACGCAGTATTTT | CVTLSTDTQYF
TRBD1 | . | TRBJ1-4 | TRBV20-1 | TGCAGTGCTAGTCCCGACAGGGCTTTGGTTCCGACAACTAATGAAAAACTGTTTTTT | CSASPDRALVPTTNEKLFF
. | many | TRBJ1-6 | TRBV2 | TGTGCCAGCAGGGAGGGAGGGGGATCACCCCTCCACTTT | CASREGGGSPLHF
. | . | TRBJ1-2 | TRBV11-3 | TGTGCCAGTAGCTTAGGAGGCGATAACTATGGCTACATCTTC | CASSLGGDNYGYIF
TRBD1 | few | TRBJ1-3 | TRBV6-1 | TGTGCCAGCCAGACAGGGTCTGGAAACACCATATATTTT | CASQTGSGNTIYF
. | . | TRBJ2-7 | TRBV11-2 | TGTGCCAGCAGCTCTCTGCTGGGACGTCGCGTGGGGGAGCAGTACTTC | CASSSLLGRRVGEQYF
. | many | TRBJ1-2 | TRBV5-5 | TGTGCCAGCAGCTCCGGGGTAACAAACTATGGCTACACCTTC | CASSSGVTNYGYTF
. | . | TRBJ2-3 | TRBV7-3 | TGTGCCAGCAGCTCTCGGGTTGGGGGAACAGATACGCAGTATTTT | CASSSRVGGTDTQYF
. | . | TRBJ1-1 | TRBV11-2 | TGTGCCAGCAGCTTAGCAGGGGCGAACACTGAAGCTTTCTTT | CASSLAGANTEAFF
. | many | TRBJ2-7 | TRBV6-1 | TGTGTCAGCAGTGGTCCATTAGCGGTATCCTACGAGCAGTACTTC | CVSSGPLAVSYEQYF
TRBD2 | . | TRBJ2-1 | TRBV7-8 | TGTGCCAGCAGCCTAGCGGGAGCCTACAATGAGCAGTTCTTC | CASSLAGAYNEQFF
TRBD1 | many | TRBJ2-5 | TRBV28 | TGTGCCAGCAGCTTAGGGACAGCAACTTTAGAGACCCAGTACTTC | CASSLGTATLETQYF